A single sample is the source of the 9 T cell receptor beta chains below, sequenced in a study of blood T cells in healthy people across ages. Together with a sample-barcoded 5' primer, a J-beta primer mix was included in a second PCR lasting about 6 to 11 cycles. TCRdb independently ran MiXCR on the 5' RACE reads; one entry per CDR3 protein. The sample holds just under 750,000 distinct CDR3 sequences; approximately 22% are singletons and the top ten take around a fifth. The sample taken for sequencing was blood. These receptors came from a man aged 65 to 79 in good health.

The chain recombines TRBV6-1 with TRBJ2-7, with D tentatively TRBD1 (5 bases). Trimming took off 1 base at V and 9 bases at J, with 22 bases between the two ends. From germline, CDR1 is MNHNS and CDR2 SASEGT. CDR3 size: 16 residues. The CDR3 DNA sequence: TGTGCCAGCAGTGAAGTTTGGGGCGTCTCGTCGTTTGGGCAGTACGTC. Its protein product is CASSEVWGVSSFGQYV.

This clonotype was recorded at least ten times. V and J are TRBV6-6 and TRBJ2-3; 11 bases line up with TRBD2. The ends lost 6 bases at V and 9 bases at J; junction bases unmatched: 8. CDR1 and CDR2 (germline): MNHNY, SVGAGI (reference sequence). This CDR3 comprises 14 residues. The chain's CDR3 is CASSLAGGLPTQYF. As DNA, the CDR3 is TGTGCCAGCAGCCTAGCGGGAGGCCTCCCAACGCAGTATTTT.

This clonotype occurred a few times. The CDR3 here is CASRDGSSYEQYV. DNA of the CDR3: TGTGCCAGCAGGGATGGGAGCTCCTACGAGCAGTACGTC. The chain combines TRBV6-6 with TRBJ2-7; maybe TRBD2 (5 bases). CDR1 and CDR2 from the germline V gene are MNHNY and SVGAGI (reference sequence). Trimming left V 6 bases short and J 0 bases short, with 9 bases between. The CDR3 is 13 residues long.

V gene TRBV28 combines with J gene TRBJ1-2, with 10 bases aligning to TRBD1. CDR3 length: 13 amino acids. Trimming took 6 bases from V and 8 from J; bases not matched to a gene: 6. The V gene's germline CDR1 is MDHEN and CDR2 SYDVKM. CDR3 in amino acids: CASSDGQGGGYTF. DNA for the CDR3: TGTGCCAGCAGCGACGGACAGGGGGGAGGCTACACCTTC.

The chain employs TRBV12-3 or TRBV12-4 and TRBJ2-7; D possibly uses TRBD1 or TRBD2 (5 bases each). Trimming took 3 bases from V and 6 from J, leaving 15 bases between them. The CDR3 is made up of 14 amino acids. Here the CDR3 DNA reads TGTGCCAGCAGTTTGGGGGTATCGGTTGGCGAGCAGTACTTC. Residues: CASSLGVSVGEQYF.

This clonotype was observed a few times. The V gene is TRBV20-1, the J gene TRBJ2-5, with 13 bases fitting TRBD2. Near its end, the DNA agrees better with TRBJ2-1, so the J call may be wrong. The germline CDR1 and CDR2 sequences are DFQATT and SNEGSKA (reference sequence). The CDR3 runs to 19 residues. The CDR3 sequence is CSANGRLAGGLAAGNEQFF. Here the CDR3 DNA reads TGCAGTGCCAACGGGCGACTAGCGGGGGGATTGGCAGCAGGGAATGAGCAGTTCTTC.

A word on this clonotype: A much larger clone sits a single nucleotide away, making a read error possible. The V gene is TRBV12-3 or TRBV12-4, the J gene TRBJ2-3; TRBD2 agrees at 9 bases. The CDR3 is made up of 18 amino acids. V dropped 6 bases and J dropped 4; count of bases not matched to a gene: 17. CDR3 sequence reads: CASSQTSGRGAVADTQYF. CDR3 sequence (DNA): TGTGCCAGCAGCCAAACTAGCGGGCGAGGCGCCGTGGCAGATACGCAGTATTTT.

This chain links TRBV6-2 or TRBV6-3 with TRBJ1-1, with 7 positions matching TRBD1. Germline V gives CDR1 MNHEY, CDR2 SVGEGT. The CDR3 runs to 15 residues. Trimming took 6 bases from V and 7 from J; bases not matched to a gene: 14. CDR3 amino acids: CASSSQTGYRGEAFF. CDR3 nucleotides: TGTGCCAGCAGCTCCCAGACAGGGTATCGGGGTGAAGCTTTCTTT.

This rearrangement joins TRBV6-5 to TRBJ2-3, with TRBD2 identical over 7 bases. From germline, CDR1 is MNHEY and CDR2 SVGAGI. This CDR3 has 14 residues. The V and J ends lost 8 bases and 2 bases, in that order; junction bases with no gene match: 7. Written as DNA, the CDR3 is TGTGCCAGCGGGGCGGGGGTCCCCACAGATACGCAGTATTTT. Its protein is CASGAGVPTDTQYF.